This TCR beta chain was profiled in a study of naive and memory T cell subsets. Whole-study results and caveats: In CD4 and CD8 cells, diversity dropped from naive through EMRA.

This clonotype showed up many times. Antigen unknown. Both TRBC1 and TRBC2 were covered by a beta constant-region primer of two equimolar oligonucleotides. Four rounds of PCR amplified the ligated cDNA using nested alpha and beta constant-region primers plus SP2. Each CDR3 protein gets one entry after TCRdb re-called the UMI-ligation and nested PCR reads with MiXCR. This table has approximately 80,000 distinct CDR3 sequences, 9% appearing once. Separate alpha and beta amplification began at the second PCR step. The CDR3 is made up of 15 amino acids. Trimming left V 0 bases short and J 1 base short, with 10 bases between. Germline assignment: CDR1 LGHNA and CDR2 YSLEER.

Sequenced input: naive CD8+ T cells from blood. The chain is built from TRBV4-3 and TRBJ2-7; a weak D match, TRBD2 (6 bases). The TCR comes from a human donor in good health. CDR3 nucleotides: TGCGCCAGCAGCCAAGATTCCGGGGGATCCTACGAGCAGTACTTC. It codes for CASSQDSGGSYEQYF.